This T cell receptor (beta chain) was documented in a study of HIV-infected patients and healthy controls. One entry per CDR3 protein results from TCRdb running MiXCR on the 5' RACE reads. The table lists over 15,000 distinct CDR3 sequences, about 15% of them singletons. This clonotype was observed many times. CDR1 is LGHNA, CDR2 YSLEER, per germline. The CDR3 spans 15 residues. The junction had 6 bases not matched to a gene; V was cut back by 0 bases and J by 8 bases. Sequencing was performed on CD8+ T cells from blood. The chain is built from TRBV4-3 and TRBJ2-1, with 8 bases identical to TRBD1. The sequence derives from a human donor in good health. In nucleotides, the CDR3 is TGCGCCAGCAGCCAAGACCGGACAGGGCGGGATGAGCAGTTCTTC. As protein: CASSQDRTGRDEQFF.